This T cell receptor (beta chain) was obtained from a study of blood T cells in healthy people across ages (dated by TCRdb to about 2015). General notes on the study: In model experiments, template switching captured roughly one uniquely barcoded TCR beta cDNA molecule for every two T cells. Age-related changes in TCR beta repertoire diversity were measured in the study by deep sequencing normalized with unique cDNA molecular identifiers. Four age groups were formed from the donors: young (average about 16 years), middle-aged (around 39), aged (62) and long-lived (around 82). Donors of different ages were randomly distributed across sequencing lanes to avoid experimental bias. Using the same blood draw, the study looked at two additional independent replicas of 1 million unique cDNA reads for two donors, one aged 18 to 30 and the other aged 80 or older. Results the study describes overall, beyond this receptor: Compared with the aged group, the long-lived group had more naive CD4+ T cells, fewer expanded clones and increased TCR diversity, suggesting age selection. Estimates of total diversity based on one million sequenced T cells were considered lower bounds and underestimates. Because the CMV infection status of the donors was unknown, age-related changes in expanded clonotypes may potentially have been confounded. There was a strong correlation between observed TCR beta diversity and the percentage of naive T cells measured by flow cytometry. Bulk unsorted PBMC profiling prevented conclusive comparison of naive and antigen-experienced compartments. Observed TCR beta diversity per million T cells fell roughly linearly with age, and a significant reduction was already apparent by age around 40.

Concerning this clonotype itself: Its recognized antigen is unknown. Per-base quality was not reported, and no clone a single base away is much larger than it.

The roughly 38 donors, aged about 6 to 95 years, were systemically healthy Caucasian individuals from Russia. Approximately 10 milliliters of peripheral blood were collected from each donor into EDTA-treated Vacutainer tubes. Ficoll-Paque density-gradient centrifugation was used to isolate PBMCs, with at least 6.5 million per sample. Trizol reagent was used to extract total RNA from the PBMCs, yielding at least 5.5 micrograms per sample. The percentages of naive CD45RAhigh/CD27high T cells were determined by flow cytometry on a PBMC aliquot from every donor. Libraries were built with 5' RACE. The listed sequencing device is Illumina HiSeq 2500. The second PCR ran for about 7 to 11 cycles and used a J-beta primer mix along with a sample-barcoded 5' primer. A template-switch 5' adaptor carrying 12 random nucleotides introduced a unique molecular identifier onto each TCR beta cDNA molecule. Each sample yielded at least 2.5 million CDR3-containing paired-end reads. First-strand cDNA was synthesized from all RNA with the Mint cDNA synthesis kit, primed by a TRBC-specific oligonucleotide. Following uracil-DNA glycosylase treatment, all cDNA underwent a first 18-cycle PCR with the universal primers M1SS and BC2_uni_R. On the authors' methods: Normalization of each sample was performed by random selection of 1 million high-quality reads, each carrying a distinct molecular identifier. Reads with shared molecular identifiers were discarded instead of being binned into consensus sequences. MiTCR, with a Q25 quality threshold and the strictest error-elimination algorithm, was used for CDR3 identification, clonotype clustering and error correction. Lower-bound total TCR beta diversity was estimated with a nonparametric unseen species model using Euler transformation. TCRdb took the public reads, trimmed them with fastp at Q25, ran MiXCR for clone calling and kept in-frame beta chains. CDR3 protein sequences are deduplicated, and each keeps its most common genes and DNA. None of the V and J calls come from the authors' own analysis; TCRdb made them. This sample has around 620,000 distinct CDR3 sequences in its table, and 27% of those were observed once. About 18% of the sample comes from the top ten.

Deletion took 5 bases off V and 4 bases off J, with a span of 8 bases between the germline ends. The germline V gene yields MNHEY for CDR1 and SVGAGI for CDR2. The CDR3 runs 12 residues from the cysteine to the phenylalanine. This entry keeps only the CDR3 DNA: 36 bases, framed from base 1. The chain was built from TRBV6-5 and TRBJ1-2; the D gene assignment is ambiguous. The sample comprised blood. This sequence was found in a woman in her 70s in good health. The sequenced DNA is TGTGCCAGCAGTGGAGCGGGCTATGGCTACACCTTC. Its protein reads: CASSGAGYGYTF.